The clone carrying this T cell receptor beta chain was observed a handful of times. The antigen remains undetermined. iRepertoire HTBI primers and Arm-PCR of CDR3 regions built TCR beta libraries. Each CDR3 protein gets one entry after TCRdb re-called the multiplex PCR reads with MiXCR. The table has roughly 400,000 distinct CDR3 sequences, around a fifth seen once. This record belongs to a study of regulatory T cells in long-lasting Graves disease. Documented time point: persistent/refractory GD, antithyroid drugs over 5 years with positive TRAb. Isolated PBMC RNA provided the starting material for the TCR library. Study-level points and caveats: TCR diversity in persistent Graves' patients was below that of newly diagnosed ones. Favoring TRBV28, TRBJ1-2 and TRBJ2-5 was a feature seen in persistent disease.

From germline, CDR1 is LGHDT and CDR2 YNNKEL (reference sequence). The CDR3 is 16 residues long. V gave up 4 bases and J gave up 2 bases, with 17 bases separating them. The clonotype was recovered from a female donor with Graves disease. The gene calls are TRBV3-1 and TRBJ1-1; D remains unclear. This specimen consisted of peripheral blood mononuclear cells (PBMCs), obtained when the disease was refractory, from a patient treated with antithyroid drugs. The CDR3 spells CASSLSPRRVNTEAFF. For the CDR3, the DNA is TGTGCCAGCAGCCTATCCCCCAGAAGAGTAAACACTGAAGCTTTCTTT.